The clone carrying this T cell receptor beta chain was detected only once. These data belong to a study of blood T cell repertoires in COVID-19. At the level of the study: Italy, Spain and the United States were the sources of the convalescent and acute COVID-19 samples. PBMCs, B-cell-depleted T cells, or T cells were the source of the cDNA or gDNA that made up the material.

Under the authors' procedure: By means of reference gene primer amplification, nucleated cell counts were estimated. The table came from immunoSEQ multiplex PCR; TCRdb's copy has only in-frame clones and leaves some out. That table is the source of V, J and clone size, and D and trimming were worked out from the DNA. The sample carries about 270,000 clones, more than 70% recorded once. From germline, CDR1 is SGDLS and CDR2 YYNGEE. Trimming removed 3 bases at V and 8 bases at J, with 14 bases between. This CDR3 is 13 amino acids long. The clonotype was recovered from a man older than 75 with acute or convalescent COVID-19. V gene TRBV9 combines with J gene TRBJ1-1, with a possible D match to TRBD1 (6 bases). The sample taken for sequencing was peripheral blood. CDR3 bases: TGTGCCAGCAGCGCGTTAAACAGGGTAGAAGCTTTCTTT. Residues: CASSALNRVEAFF.